The present T cell receptor beta chain was sequenced within a study of Graves' ophthalmopathy and Graves' hyperthyroidism. Overall study: A follow-up of 18 months without ophthalmopathy meant that hyperthyroidism was stable.

In this sample, this clonotype turned up many times. Each diagnosis was determined on the basis of clinical symptoms, serum thyroxine, TRAb, thyroid ultrasound and orbital computed tomography. CDR3 length: 16 amino acids. Germline V gives CDR1 MNHEY, CDR2 SVGAGI. The V and J ends lost 4 bases and 2 bases respectively, with 17 bases between them. For repertoire sequencing, the TCR beta CDR3 regions were amplified from RNA transcripts. First-round RT-PCR employed HTBI primers, with a second-round multiplex PCR after it. TCRdb re-analysed the multiplex PCR reads in MiXCR, keeping a single row per CDR3 protein. Of 500,000 to 700,000 distinct CDR3 sequences in the sample, about 40% are singletons; the top ten hold approximately 4.1%.

Sequenced material: peripheral blood or thyroid tissue (not recorded which). The source is an adult man with Graves' hyperthyroidism. The chain carries TRBV6-5 and TRBJ2-5, with D possibly being TRBD1 (6 bases). The chain's CDR3 is CASSSLRGYKQETQYF. Here the CDR3 DNA reads TGTGCCAGCAGTTCGCTCAGGGGCTATAAGCAAGAGACCCAGTACTTC.